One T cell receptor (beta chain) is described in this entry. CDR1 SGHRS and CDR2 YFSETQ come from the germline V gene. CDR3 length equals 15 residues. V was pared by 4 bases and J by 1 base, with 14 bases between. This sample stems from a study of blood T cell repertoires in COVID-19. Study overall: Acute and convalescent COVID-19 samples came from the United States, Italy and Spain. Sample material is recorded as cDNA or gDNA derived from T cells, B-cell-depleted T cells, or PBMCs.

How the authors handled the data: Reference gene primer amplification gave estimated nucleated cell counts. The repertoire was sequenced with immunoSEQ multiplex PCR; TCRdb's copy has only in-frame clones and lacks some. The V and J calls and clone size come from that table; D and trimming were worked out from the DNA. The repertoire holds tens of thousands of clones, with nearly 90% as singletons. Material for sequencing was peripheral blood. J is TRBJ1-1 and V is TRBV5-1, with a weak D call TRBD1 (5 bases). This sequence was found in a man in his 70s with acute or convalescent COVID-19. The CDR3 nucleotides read TGCGCCAGCAGCCCCCACGCTGACAGGAACACTGAAGCTTTCTTT. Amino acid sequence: CASSPHADRNTEAFF.